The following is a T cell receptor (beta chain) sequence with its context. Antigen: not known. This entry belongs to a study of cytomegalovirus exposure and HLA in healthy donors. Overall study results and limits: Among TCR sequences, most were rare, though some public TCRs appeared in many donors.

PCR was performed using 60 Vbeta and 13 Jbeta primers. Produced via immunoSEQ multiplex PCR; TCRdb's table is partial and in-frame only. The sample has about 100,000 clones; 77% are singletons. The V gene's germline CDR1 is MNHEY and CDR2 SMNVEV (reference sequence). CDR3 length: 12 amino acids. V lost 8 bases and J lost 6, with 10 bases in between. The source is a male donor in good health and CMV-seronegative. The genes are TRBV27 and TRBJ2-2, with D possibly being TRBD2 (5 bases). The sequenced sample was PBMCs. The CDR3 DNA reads TGTGCCAGCCACCCCGGGGCCGGGGAGCTGTTTTTT. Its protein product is CASHPGAGELFF.